This T cell receptor (beta chain) was captured by sequencing in a study of blood T cell repertoires in COVID-19. About the research overall: Whether acute or convalescent, the COVID-19 samples came from the United States, Italy and Spain. Sources were T cells, B-cell-depleted T cells, or PBMCs; the material itself was cDNA or gDNA.

The CDR3 is made up of 15 amino acids. Trimming removed 5 bases from V and 4 bases from J; junction bases left unmatched: 7. CDR1 is LGHDT and CDR2 is YNNKEL in the germline V gene (reference sequence). Per the study methods: For nucleated cells, counts were estimated from reference gene primer amplification. Clones were read by immunoSEQ multiplex PCR, and TCRdb kept only the in-frame ones, dropping some. For V, J and clone size, that table is used; D and trimming come from the DNA. The profile shows around 140,000 clones, approximately 80% of them singletons. The sequence was obtained from a human donor in a cohort sampled during active COVID-19. The chain couples TRBV3-1 (or the pseudogene TRBV3-2) to TRBJ2-3; TRBD2 matches at 9 bases. Sequencing was carried out using peripheral blood. The CDR3 region is CASSKPGLAADTQYF. The CDR3 region has the DNA TGTGCCAGCAGCAAGCCGGGACTAGCCGCAGATACGCAGTATTTT.